This T cell receptor (beta chain) was sequenced for a study of T cells in Graves' hyperthyroidism and ophthalmopathy. Study in general: Before any treatment, at initial diagnosis, peripheral blood was collected.

This CDR3 is 13 amino acids long. V lost 7 bases, J lost 4 bases, and 10 bases lay in between. Germline lookup yields CDR1 MNHNS and CDR2 SASEGT. RNA transcripts provided the source from which TCR beta CDR3 regions were amplified. Researchers ran a first-round RT-PCR on the TCR CDR3 using the HTBI primer set. TCRdb used MiXCR to reprocess the multiplex PCR reads, holding one entry per CDR3 protein. The sample lists 600,000 to 650,000 distinct CDR3 sequences; around 16% were seen once. General observations from the study: Peripheral blood also featured most of the thyroid clonotypes expanded above 0.001.

On this clonotype itself: The antigen remains unidentified.

Sequencing was carried out using blood. This rearrangement joins TRBV6-1 to TRBJ2-2; the D gene is possibly TRBD2 (6 bases). The TCR originated in a woman aged 25-40 years with Graves' hyperthyroidism. The CDR3 protein is CASKRASTGELFF. The CDR3 coding sequence is TGTGCCAGCAAGCGGGCGAGCACCGGGGAGCTGTTTTTT.